This TCR beta chain was captured in a study of CD8 T cells in ankylosing spondylitis. Study-wide points: CD8+ cells made up the disease-linked clones, which were relatively rare in peripheral blood. Typical of ankylosing spondylitis blood, it appeared, was a TCR beta motif of eight highly homologous variants. Clones linked to disease were reported to show significant enrichment in matched ankylosing spondylitis synovial fluid.

There are a few counts of this clonotype. The antigen is unknown. CDR1 SGHRS and CDR2 YFSETQ come from the germline V gene. This CDR3 is 18 amino acids long. V was shortened by 2 bases and J by 2 bases, with 22 bases between the two germline ends. Quantitative 5'-RACE with molecular barcodes was used to make the TCR beta libraries. Via MiXCR, TCRdb re-called the 5' RACE reads, giving one row per CDR3 protein. The sample lists 200,000 to 250,000 distinct CDR3 sequences, about 7% seen once, with 12% to 15% in the top ten. Sequencing used blood, either unsorted or a sorted T cell fraction (not recorded which). The chain carries TRBV5-1 and TRBJ1-1; D is ambiguous. The source is a male donor with ankylosing spondylitis. CDR3 DNA: TGCGCCAGCAGCTTACGTGTAGGTGTCGGACTATCAAACACTGAAGCTTTCTTT. Protein: CASSLRVGVGLSNTEAFF. The whole variable domain, remainder taken from reference TRBV5-1 and TRBJ1-1, is KAGVTQTPRYLIKTRGQQVTLSCSPISGHRSVSWYQQTPGQGLQFLFEYFSETQRNKGNFPGRFSGRQFSNSRSEMNVSTLELGDSALYLCASSLRVGVGLSNTEAFFGQGTRLTVV.